This TCR beta chain was recovered during a study of T cell responses to AZD1222 COVID-19 vaccine. The CDR3 length is 13 residues. Per germline, CDR1 SQVTM and CDR2 ANQGSEA. V shed 4 bases and J shed 6 bases, with 14 bases lying between them. Clones were sequenced by immunoSEQ multiplex PCR, and TCRdb holds only the in-frame ones, with some missing. This sample has around 200,000 clones, with just over 90% found just once. This receptor was taken from an adult in good health. Source: peripheral blood, taken on day 0 of AZD1222 vaccination. The chain couples TRBV29-1 to TRBJ2-3, with TRBD1 as a possible D gene (5 bases). The CDR3 sequence is CSVGGRVLDTQYF. Written as DNA, the CDR3 is TGCAGCGTTGGTGGCAGGGTTTTGGATACGCAGTATTTT.